The source of this TCR beta chain is a study of T cells expressing NK-cell markers. Germline V gene data show CDR1 as SGHRS and CDR2 as YFSETQ. This CDR3 contains 19 residues. After re-calling the 5' RACE reads, TCRdb lists one entry per CDR3 protein, DNA absent. The table counts some 440,000 distinct CDR3 sequences; under 1.5% lies in the top ten. The chain has TRBV5-1 and TRBJ2-1; absent DNA, TCRdb's TRBD2 call cannot be checked. Sequenced material: blood T cells: a sorted CD56 or NKG2C T cell subset, CD4+ or CD8+ T cells, or bulk PBMC T cells (not recorded which). This TCR was sampled from a woman in her 50s in good health. CDR3 region: CASSSLGGRVLSSYNEQFF.